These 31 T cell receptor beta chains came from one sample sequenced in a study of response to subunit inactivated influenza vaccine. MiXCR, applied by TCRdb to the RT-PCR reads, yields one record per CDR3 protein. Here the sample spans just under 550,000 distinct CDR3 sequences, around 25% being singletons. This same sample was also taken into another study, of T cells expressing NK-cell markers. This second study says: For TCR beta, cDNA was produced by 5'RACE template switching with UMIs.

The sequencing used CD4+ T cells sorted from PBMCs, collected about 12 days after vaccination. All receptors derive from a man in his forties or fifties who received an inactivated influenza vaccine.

CDR3 residues: CASSYQGNPPAFF. The CDR3 bases are TGTGCCAGCAGTTATCAGGGGAACCCCCCCGCTTTCTTT. The chain is built from TRBV2 and TRBJ1-1; a possible D gene is TRBD1 (6 bases). Looked up from germline, CDR1 is SNHLY and CDR2 is FYNNEI. V was clipped by 5 bases and J by 11 bases, with 18 bases between them. This CDR3 comprises 13 residues.

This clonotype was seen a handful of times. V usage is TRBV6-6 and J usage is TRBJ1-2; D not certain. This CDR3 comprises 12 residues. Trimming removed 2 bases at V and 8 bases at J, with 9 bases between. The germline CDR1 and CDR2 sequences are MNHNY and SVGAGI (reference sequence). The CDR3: CASSYRESGYTF. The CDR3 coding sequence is TGTGCCAGCAGTTACAGGGAATCCGGCTACACCTTC.

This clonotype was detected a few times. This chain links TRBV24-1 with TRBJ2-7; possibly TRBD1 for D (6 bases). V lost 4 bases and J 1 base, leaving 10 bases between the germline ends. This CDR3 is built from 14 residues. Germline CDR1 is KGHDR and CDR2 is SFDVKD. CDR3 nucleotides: TGTGCCACCAGTGAAGGACAGCAGTCCTACGAGCAGTACTTC. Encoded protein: CATSEGQQSYEQYF.

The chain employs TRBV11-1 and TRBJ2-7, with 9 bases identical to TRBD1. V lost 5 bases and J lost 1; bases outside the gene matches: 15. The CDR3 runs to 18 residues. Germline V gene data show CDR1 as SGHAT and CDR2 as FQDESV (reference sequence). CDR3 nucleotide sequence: TGTGCCAGCAGCGAGGCTGCCCGGGACAGGGCTCAGTCCTACGAGCAGTACTTC. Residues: CASSEAARDRAQSYEQYF. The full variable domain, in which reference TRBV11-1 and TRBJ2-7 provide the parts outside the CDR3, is EAEVAQSPRYKITEKSQAVAFWCDPISGHATLYWYRQILGQGPELLVQFQDESVVDDSQLPKDRFSAERLKGVDSTLKIQPAELGDSAMYLCASSEAARDRAQSYEQYFGPGTRLTVT.

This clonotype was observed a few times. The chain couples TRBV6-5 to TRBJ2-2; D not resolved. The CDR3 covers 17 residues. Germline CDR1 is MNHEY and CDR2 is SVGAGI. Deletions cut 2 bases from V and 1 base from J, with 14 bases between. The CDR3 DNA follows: TGTGCCAGCAGTTACGACTTGAACAGACTGAACACCGGGGAGCTGTTTTTT. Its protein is CASSYDLNRLNTGELFF.

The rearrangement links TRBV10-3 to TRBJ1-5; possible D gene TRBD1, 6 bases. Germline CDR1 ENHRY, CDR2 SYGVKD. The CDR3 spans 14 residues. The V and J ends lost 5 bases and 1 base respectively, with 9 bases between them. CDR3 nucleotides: TGTGCCATCAGTCGGGACACAAGCAATCAGCCCCAGCATTTT. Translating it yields CAISRDTSNQPQHF.

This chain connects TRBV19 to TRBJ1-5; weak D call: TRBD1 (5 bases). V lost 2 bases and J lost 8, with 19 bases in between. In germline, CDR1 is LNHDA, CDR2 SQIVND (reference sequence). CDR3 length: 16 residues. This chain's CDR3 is CASSIKKGYPGEPQHF. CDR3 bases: TGTGCCAGTAGTATAAAGAAGGGGTACCCGGGGGAGCCCCAGCATTTT.

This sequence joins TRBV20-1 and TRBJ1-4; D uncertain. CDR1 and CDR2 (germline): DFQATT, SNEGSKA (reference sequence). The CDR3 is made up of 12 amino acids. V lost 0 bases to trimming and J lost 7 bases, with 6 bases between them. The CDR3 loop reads CSARDTGEKLFF. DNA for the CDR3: TGCAGTGCTAGAGATACGGGTGAAAAACTGTTTTTT.

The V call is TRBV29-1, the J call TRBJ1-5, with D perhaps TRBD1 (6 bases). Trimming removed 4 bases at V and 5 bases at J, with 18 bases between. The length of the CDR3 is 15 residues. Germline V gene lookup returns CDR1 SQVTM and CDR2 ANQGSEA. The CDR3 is CSVVGGAGGDQPQHF. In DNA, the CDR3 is TGCAGCGTTGTGGGGGGGGCGGGTGGAGATCAGCCCCAGCATTTT.

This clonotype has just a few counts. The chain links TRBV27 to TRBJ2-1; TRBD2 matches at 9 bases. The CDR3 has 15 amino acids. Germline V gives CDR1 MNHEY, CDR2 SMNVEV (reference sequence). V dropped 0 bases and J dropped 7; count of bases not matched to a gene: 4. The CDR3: CASSLSGLALNEQFF. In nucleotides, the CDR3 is TGTGCCAGCAGTTTATCGGGACTAGCTTTAAATGAGCAGTTCTTC.

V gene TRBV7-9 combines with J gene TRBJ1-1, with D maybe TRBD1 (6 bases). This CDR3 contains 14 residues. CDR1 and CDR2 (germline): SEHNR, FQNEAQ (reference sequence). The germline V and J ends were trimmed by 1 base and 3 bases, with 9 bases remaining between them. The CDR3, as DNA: TGTGCCAGCAGCTTAGGGGACATATACACTGAAGCTTTCTTT. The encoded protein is CASSLGDIYTEAFF.

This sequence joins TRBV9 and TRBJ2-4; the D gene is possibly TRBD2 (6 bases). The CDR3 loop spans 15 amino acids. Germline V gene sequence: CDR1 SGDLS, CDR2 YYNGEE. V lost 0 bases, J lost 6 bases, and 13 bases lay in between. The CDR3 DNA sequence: TGTGCCAGCAGCGTAGAGGCTATGGAGGGAAACATTCAGTACTTC. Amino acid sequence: CASSVEAMEGNIQYF.

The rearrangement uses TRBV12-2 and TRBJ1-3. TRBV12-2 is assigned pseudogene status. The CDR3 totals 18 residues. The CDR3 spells CASRPKMDSSLSGNTIYF. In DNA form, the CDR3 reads TGTGCAAGTCGCCCAAAGATGGATAGTTCTCTCTCTGGAAACACCATATATTTT.

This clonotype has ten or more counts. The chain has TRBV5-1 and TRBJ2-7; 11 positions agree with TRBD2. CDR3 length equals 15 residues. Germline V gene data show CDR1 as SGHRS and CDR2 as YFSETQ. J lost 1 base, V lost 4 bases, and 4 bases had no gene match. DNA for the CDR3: TGCGCCAGCAGCAGTCTAGCGGGAGGATCCTACGAGCAGTACTTC. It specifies CASSSLAGGSYEQYF.

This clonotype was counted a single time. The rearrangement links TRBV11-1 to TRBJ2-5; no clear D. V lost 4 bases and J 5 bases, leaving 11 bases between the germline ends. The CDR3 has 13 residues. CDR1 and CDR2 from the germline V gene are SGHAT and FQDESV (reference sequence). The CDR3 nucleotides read TGTGCCAGCAGCTCCTCTAGTTTCGAGACCCAGTACTTC. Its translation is CASSSSSFETQYF.

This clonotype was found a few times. The CDR3 nucleotides are TGTGCCAGCAGCCAACCGATAGAGGCCGGGGAGCTGTTTTTT. This codes for CASSQPIEAGELFF. J is TRBJ2-2 and V is TRBV3-1; no reliable D call. Trimming took off 2 bases at V and 6 bases at J, with 10 bases between the two ends. The germline CDR1 and CDR2 sequences are LGHDT and YNNKEL (reference sequence). This CDR3 has 14 amino acids.

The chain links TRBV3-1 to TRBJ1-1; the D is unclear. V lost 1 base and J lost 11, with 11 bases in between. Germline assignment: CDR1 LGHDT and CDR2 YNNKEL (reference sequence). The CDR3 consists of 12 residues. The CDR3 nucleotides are TGTGCCAGCAGCCAAGTTGCCGCGCGCGCTTTCTTT. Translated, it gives CASSQVAARAFF.

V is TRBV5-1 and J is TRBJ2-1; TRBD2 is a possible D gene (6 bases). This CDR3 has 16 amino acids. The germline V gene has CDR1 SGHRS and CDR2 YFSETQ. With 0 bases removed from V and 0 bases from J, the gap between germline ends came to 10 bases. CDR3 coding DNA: TGCGCCAGCAGCTTGGCCCGGCGGGGCTCCTACAATGAGCAGTTCTTC. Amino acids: CASSLARRGSYNEQFF.

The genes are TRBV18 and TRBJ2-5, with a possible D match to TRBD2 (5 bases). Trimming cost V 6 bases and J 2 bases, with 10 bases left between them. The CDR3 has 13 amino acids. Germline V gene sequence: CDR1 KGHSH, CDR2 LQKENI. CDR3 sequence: CASSEGWQETQYF. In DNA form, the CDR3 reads TGTGCCAGCTCTGAGGGTTGGCAAGAGACCCAGTACTTC.

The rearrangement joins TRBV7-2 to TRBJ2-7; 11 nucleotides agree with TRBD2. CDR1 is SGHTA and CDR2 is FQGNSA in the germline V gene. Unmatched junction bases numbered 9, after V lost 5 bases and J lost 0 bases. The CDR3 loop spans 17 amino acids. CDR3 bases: TGTGCCAGCAGCCTTAGCGGGGGGGAATATAGCTCCTACGAGCAGTACTTC. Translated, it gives CASSLSGGEYSSYEQYF.

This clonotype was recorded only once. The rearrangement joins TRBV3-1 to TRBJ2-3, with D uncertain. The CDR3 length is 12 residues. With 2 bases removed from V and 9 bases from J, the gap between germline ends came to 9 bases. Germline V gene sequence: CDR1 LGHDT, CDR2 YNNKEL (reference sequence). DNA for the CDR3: TGTGCCAGCAGCCAACAAGGAGTGACGCAGTATTTT. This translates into CASSQQGVTQYF.

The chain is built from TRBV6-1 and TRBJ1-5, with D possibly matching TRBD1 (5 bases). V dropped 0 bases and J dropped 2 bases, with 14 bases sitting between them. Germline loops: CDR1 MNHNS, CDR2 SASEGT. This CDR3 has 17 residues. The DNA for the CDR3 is TGTGCCAGCAGTGAAGCGCTGGCAGGGAGGGGCAATCAGCCCCAGCATTTT. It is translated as CASSEALAGRGNQPQHF.

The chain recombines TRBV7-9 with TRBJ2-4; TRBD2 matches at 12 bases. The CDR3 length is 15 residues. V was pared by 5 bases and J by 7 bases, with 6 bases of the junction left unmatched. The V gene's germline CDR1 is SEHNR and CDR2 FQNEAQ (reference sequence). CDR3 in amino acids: CASSPSGGALNIQYF. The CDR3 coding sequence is TGTGCCAGCAGCCCTAGCGGGGGGGCCTTGAACATTCAGTACTTC.

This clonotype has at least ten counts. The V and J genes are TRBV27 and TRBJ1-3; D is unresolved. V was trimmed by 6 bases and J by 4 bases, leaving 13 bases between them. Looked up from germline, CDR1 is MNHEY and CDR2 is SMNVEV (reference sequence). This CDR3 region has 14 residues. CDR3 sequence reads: CASRTLSGGNTIYF. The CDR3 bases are TGTGCCAGCAGAACCCTGAGTGGGGGAAACACCATATATTTT.

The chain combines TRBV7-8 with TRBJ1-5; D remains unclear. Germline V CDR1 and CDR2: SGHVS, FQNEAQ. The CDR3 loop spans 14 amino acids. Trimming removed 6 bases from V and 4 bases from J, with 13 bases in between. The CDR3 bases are TGTGCCAGCAGAGGAAGACATGGGAATCAGCCCCAGCATTTT. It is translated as CASRGRHGNQPQHF.

CDR3 protein: CASSYAGLGNTEAFF. CDR3 in DNA: TGCGCCAGCAGCTACGCCGGTCTTGGGAACACTGAAGCTTTCTTT. The chain couples TRBV5-1 to TRBJ1-1, with D uncertain. Germline values: CDR1 SGHRS, CDR2 YFSETQ. V lost 3 bases, J lost 1 base, and 13 bases lay in between. This CDR3 region has 15 residues.

CDR3 DNA: TGTGCCAGCAGCCGCACCGGTCTAGCGGGAGTTTACGAGCAGTACTTC. Translation gives CASSRTGLAGVYEQYF. The chain recombines TRBV7-6 with TRBJ2-7; TRBD2 agrees at 10 bases. Germline V gives CDR1 SGHVS, CDR2 FNYEAQ. Trimming took 5 bases from V and 4 from J; bases not matched to a gene: 11. The CDR3 consists of 16 residues.

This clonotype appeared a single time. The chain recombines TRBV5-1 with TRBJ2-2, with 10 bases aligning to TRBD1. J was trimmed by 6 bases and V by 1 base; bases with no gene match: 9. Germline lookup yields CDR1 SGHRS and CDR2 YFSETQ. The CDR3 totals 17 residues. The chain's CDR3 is CASSLFGTGVSAGELFF. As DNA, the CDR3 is TGCGCCAGCAGCTTGTTTGGGACAGGGGTTTCCGCCGGGGAGCTGTTTTTT.

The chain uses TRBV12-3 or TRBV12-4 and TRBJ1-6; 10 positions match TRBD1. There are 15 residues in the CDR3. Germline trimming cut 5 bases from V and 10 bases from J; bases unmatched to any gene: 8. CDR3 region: CASSMKGQGISPLHF. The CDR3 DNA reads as TGTGCCAGCAGTATGAAGGGACAGGGGATATCACCCCTCCACTTT.

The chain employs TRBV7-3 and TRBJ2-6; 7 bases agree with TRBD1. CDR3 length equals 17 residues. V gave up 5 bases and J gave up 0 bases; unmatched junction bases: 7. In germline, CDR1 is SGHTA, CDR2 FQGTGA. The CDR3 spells CASSRGQAFSGANVLTF. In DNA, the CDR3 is TGTGCCAGCAGCCGCGGACAGGCCTTCTCTGGGGCCAACGTCCTGACTTTC.

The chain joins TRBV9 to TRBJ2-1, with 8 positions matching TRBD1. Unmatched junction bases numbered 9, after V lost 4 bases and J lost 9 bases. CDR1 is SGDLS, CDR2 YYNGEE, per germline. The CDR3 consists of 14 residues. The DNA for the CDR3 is TGTGCCAGCAGCTTTTCCGGACAGGGCGGTGAGCAGTTCTTC. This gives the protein CASSFSGQGGEQFF. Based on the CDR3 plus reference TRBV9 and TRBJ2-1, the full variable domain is DSGVTQTPKHLITATGQRVTLRCSPRSGDLSVYWYQQSLDQGLQFLIQYYNGEERAKGNILERFSAQQFPDLHSELNLSSLELGDSALYFCASSFSGQGGEQFFGPGTRLTVL.